Below, 19 T cell receptor beta chains from the same sample are listed, as sequenced in a study of blood T cell repertoires in COVID-19. Sequencing used immunoSEQ multiplex PCR; TCRdb keeps in-frame clones, though not all of them. The table has 360,000 or so clones, around 86% seen once. Sequenced: PBMCs or T cells enriched from blood (not recorded which). The source of these receptors is a woman in her forties or fifties who had recovered from COVID-19.

V and J are TRBV15 and TRBJ1-2, with a tentative D call TRBD1 (6 bases). The length of the CDR3 is 17 residues. The germline V gene has CDR1 LNHNV and CDR2 YYDKDF (reference sequence). Between the trimmed V and J ends, which lost 0 bases and 0 bases, there was a span of 14 bases. The CDR3 loop is CATSRDFLSGANYGYTF. In DNA form, the CDR3 reads TGTGCCACCAGCAGAGATTTTCTGTCAGGGGCTAACTATGGCTACACCTTC.

This chain joins TRBV3-1 (or the pseudogene TRBV3-2) and TRBJ2-2, with 11 bases identical to TRBD2. Germline CDR1 and CDR2: LGHDT and YNNKEL (reference sequence). With 1 base clipped from V and 8 bases from J, the junction kept 0 bases outside the gene matches. The CDR3 is 14 amino acids. The CDR3 DNA is TGTGCCAGCAGCCAAGGGACTAGCGGGGGGGAGCTGTTTTTT. Amino acid sequence: CASSQGTSGGELFF.

The chain employs TRBV7-3 and TRBJ2-2, with 8 bases aligning to TRBD1. V gave up 4 bases and J gave up 7 bases; unmatched junction bases: 11. This CDR3 spans 16 amino acids. Looked up from germline, CDR1 is SGHTA and CDR2 is FQGTGA. CDR3 amino acids: CASSSSGTGDYGELFF. CDR3 coding DNA: TGTGCCAGCAGCTCATCCGGGACAGGAGATTACGGGGAGCTGTTTTTT.

The chain combines TRBV18 with TRBJ1-2; 7 nucleotides align to TRBD1. V lost 1 base and J lost 13; bases outside the gene matches: 9. Germline values: CDR1 KGHSH, CDR2 LQKENI. This CDR3 spans 13 amino acids. Here the CDR3 reads CASSPQGGLFGTF. The CDR3 region has the DNA TGTGCCAGCTCACCACAAGGGGGCCTTTTTGGCACCTTC.

The chain is built from TRBV6-5 and TRBJ2-1, with TRBD2 matching 7 bases. The CDR3 consists of 12 residues. The germline V gene encodes CDR1 MNHEY and CDR2 SVGAGI. The DNA of the CDR3 is TGTATCTCCGGACGGGGGGACAATGAGCAGTTCTTC. Protein product: CISGRGDNEQFF.

This clone was counted a few times. J is TRBJ2-3 and V is TRBV11-1, with 11 bases matching TRBD2. Trimming took 5 bases from V and 0 from J; bases not matched to a gene: 4. This CDR3 comprises 16 residues. The germline gives CDR1 SGHAT, CDR2 FQDESV (reference sequence). This CDR3 reads CASSQTSGASTDTQYF. In nucleotides, the CDR3 is TGTGCCAGCAGCCAGACTAGCGGGGCCAGCACAGATACGCAGTATTTT. Full variable domain (remainder filled in from reference TRBV11-1 and TRBJ2-3): EAEVAQSPRYKITEKSQAVAFWCDPISGHATLYWYRQILGQGPELLVQFQDESVVDDSQLPKDRFSAERLKGVDSTLKIQPAELGDSAMYLCASSQTSGASTDTQYFGPGTRLTVL.

This clone was counted a single time. CDR3 region: CASSLGQGHRDTQYF. CDR3 nucleotide sequence: TGTGCCAGCAGTTTGGGACAGGGGCACAGGGATACGCAGTATTTT. The V call is TRBV6-4, the J call TRBJ2-3, with TRBD1 identical over 10 bases. J gave up 6 bases and V 5 bases, and 8 bases lay outside the gene matches. The length of the CDR3 is 15 residues. Germline V gene lookup returns CDR1 MRHNA and CDR2 SNTAGT.

With regard to this clone: Possible read error: a much larger clone is one base away. The chain recombines TRBV25-1 with TRBJ1-2; D is possibly TRBD1 (5 bases). Germline V gene lookup returns CDR1 MGHDK and CDR2 SYGVNS. This CDR3 is built from 12 residues. Trimming removed 4 bases at V and 3 bases at J, with 6 bases between. In DNA, the CDR3 is TGTGCCAGCAGTGTACAGGACTATGGCTACACCTTC. This sequence encodes CASSVQDYGYTF.

CDR3 sequence (DNA): TGTGCCAGCAGTTACTCAGGACAGGGAGGGTCCACTGAAGCTTTCTTT. It yields the protein CASSYSGQGGSTEAFF. The chain is built from TRBV6-5 and TRBJ1-1, with 8 bases identical to TRBD1. Germline V gene sequence: CDR1 MNHEY, CDR2 SVGAGI. This CDR3 spans 16 amino acids. Trimming at V came to 0 bases and at J to 4 bases, leaving 7 bases not matched to a gene.

This clone was recorded only once. V gene TRBV6-5 combines with J gene TRBJ2-7; TRBD2 is a possible D gene (6 bases). Germline CDR1 and CDR2: MNHEY and SVGAGI. Trimming took off 5 bases at V and 2 bases at J, with 16 bases between the two ends. This CDR3 is built from 15 residues. The CDR3 bases are TGTGCCAGCAGTCCCATAGCGGCACAAACCTACGAGCAGTACTTC. Translation gives CASSPIAAQTYEQYF.

The chain joins TRBV7-2 to TRBJ2-3; 8 nucleotides agree with TRBD2. This CDR3 is built from 18 residues. The V and J ends lost 6 bases and 2 bases, in that order; junction bases with no gene match: 16. Germline CDR1 SGHTA, CDR2 FQGNSA. DNA of the CDR3: TGTGCCAGCAGTCCCCTCCGGAGCGGGAGTTGGGACACAGATACGCAGTATTTT. Protein: CASSPLRSGSWDTDTQYF.

J is TRBJ2-5 and V is TRBV7-2, with TRBD2 identical over 8 bases. J gave up 2 bases and V 2 bases, and 7 bases lay outside the gene matches. Germline V lookup: CDR1 SGHTA, CDR2 FQGNSA. This CDR3 comprises 16 residues. The CDR3 DNA sequence: TGTGCCAGCAGCTTATGGGAGCGGGGGCTACAAGAGACCCAGTACTTC. Protein sequence: CASSLWERGLQETQYF.

This chain links TRBV19 with TRBJ2-5; 16 positions match TRBD2. The junction had 7 bases not matched to a gene; V was cut back by 4 bases and J by 5 bases. Germline V gene data show CDR1 as LNHDA and CDR2 as SQIVND (reference sequence). The CDR3 has 17 residues. The CDR3 nucleotides read TGTGCCAGTAGTAGGGGACTAGCGGGAGGGCCCGGGGAGACCCAGTACTTC. This codes for CASSRGLAGGPGETQYF. The variable domain in full, completed from reference TRBV19 and TRBJ2-5, reads DGGITQSPKYLFRKEGQNVTLSCEQNLNHDAMYWYRQDPGQGLRLIYYSQIVNDFQKGDIAEGYSVSREKKESFPLTVTSAQKNPTAFYLCASSRGLAGGPGETQYFGPGTRLLVL.

This clone was picked up a small number of times. The rearrangement joins TRBV18 to TRBJ1-2, with D maybe TRBD1 (6 bases). Germline CDR1 KGHSH, CDR2 LQKENI. The V and J ends lost 6 bases and 6 bases respectively, with 17 bases between them. CDR3 length equals 14 residues. DNA of the CDR3: TGTGCCAGCTCCCTTTCCCAGGGGCACGATGGCTACACCTTC. Amino acid sequence: CASSLSQGHDGYTF.

The rearrangement uses TRBV19 and TRBJ2-2; 14 positions match TRBD2. With V trimmed by 5 bases and J by 5 bases, 4 bases remained unmatched. This CDR3 region has 16 residues. Germline assignment: CDR1 LNHDA and CDR2 SQIVND (reference sequence). The CDR3: CASSRTSGRPTGELFF. CDR3 in DNA: TGTGCCAGTAGTCGGACTAGCGGGAGGCCTACCGGGGAGCTGTTTTTT.

The rearrangement uses TRBV19 and TRBJ2-5, with 9 nucleotides matching TRBD1. The CDR3 contains 16 residues. V was pared by 7 bases and J by 1 base, with 10 bases of the junction left unmatched. Germline lookup yields CDR1 LNHDA and CDR2 SQIVND (reference sequence). The CDR3 spells CASTGAGQGIQETQYF. The DNA for the CDR3 is TGTGCCAGTACCGGCGCGGGACAGGGAATCCAAGAGACCCAGTACTTC.

This clone was detected only once. The chain links TRBV27 to TRBJ2-2; 11 nucleotides align to TRBD2. The CDR3 is made up of 16 amino acids. Looked up from germline, CDR1 is MNHEY and CDR2 is SMNVEV (reference sequence). V dropped 2 bases and J dropped 7; count of bases not matched to a gene: 6. The CDR3 is CASSLSSGGAGGELFF. The DNA for the CDR3 is TGTGCCAGCAGTTTAAGTAGCGGGGGGGCCGGCGGGGAGCTGTTTTTT.

The chain is built from TRBV4-3 and TRBJ1-2; 8 bases match TRBD1. This CDR3 has 13 residues. Germline values: CDR1 LGHNA, CDR2 YSLEER. With V trimmed by 1 base and J by 7 bases, 2 bases remained unmatched. The CDR3 coding sequence is TGCGCCAGCAGCCAAGTGCAGGGGGCTGGCTACACCTTC. Protein product: CASSQVQGAGYTF.

The chain couples TRBV4-1 to TRBJ1-2; D possibly corresponds to TRBD1 (6 bases). The CDR3 covers 14 residues. Germline lookup yields CDR1 MGHRA and CDR2 YSYEKL. V lost 5 bases and J 6 bases, leaving 16 bases between the germline ends. CDR3 sequence (DNA): TGCGCCAGCAGCGCCGAAGACAGGATCCATGGCTACACCTTC. This encodes CASSAEDRIHGYTF.